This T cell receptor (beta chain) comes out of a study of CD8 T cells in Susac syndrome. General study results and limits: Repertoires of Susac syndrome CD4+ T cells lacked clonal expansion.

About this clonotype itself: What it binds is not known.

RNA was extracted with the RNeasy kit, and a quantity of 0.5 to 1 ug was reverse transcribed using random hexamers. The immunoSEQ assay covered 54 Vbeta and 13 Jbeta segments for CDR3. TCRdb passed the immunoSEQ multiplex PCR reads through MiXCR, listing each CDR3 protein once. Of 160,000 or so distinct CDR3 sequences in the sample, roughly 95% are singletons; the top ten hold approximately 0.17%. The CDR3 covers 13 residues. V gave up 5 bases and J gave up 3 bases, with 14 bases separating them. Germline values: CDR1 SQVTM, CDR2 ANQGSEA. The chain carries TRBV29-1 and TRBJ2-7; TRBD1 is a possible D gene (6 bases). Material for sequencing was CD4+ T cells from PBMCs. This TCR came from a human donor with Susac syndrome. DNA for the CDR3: TGCAGCGTTAAACAGGGTTCCGACTACGAGCAGTACTTC. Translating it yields CSVKQGSDYEQYF.